The 28 T cell receptor beta chains given below trace back to one sample, sequenced in a study of identical twins. Each CDR3 protein gets one entry after TCRdb re-called the 5' RACE reads with MiXCR. The data show 200,000 to 300,000 distinct CDR3 sequences, 8% to 11% seen once. Source material: memory T cells sorted from blood. The receptors come from a man aged 50 to 60 in good health.

In its sample, this clonotype was seen many times. V and J are TRBV6-5 and TRBJ2-3; D is ambiguous. Germline lookup yields CDR1 MNHEY and CDR2 SVGAGI. V was shortened by 2 bases and J by 0 bases, with 9 bases between the two germline ends. The CDR3 has 15 residues. Here the CDR3 reads CASSYDRPSTDTQYF. CDR3 DNA sequence: TGTGCCAGCAGTTACGATAGGCCTAGCACAGATACGCAGTATTTT.

This clonotype occurred many times. The chain is built from TRBV24-1 and TRBJ1-5; D ambiguous. Germline values: CDR1 KGHDR, CDR2 SFDVKD. The V end lost 5 bases, the J end lost 5 bases, and 9 bases lay between the germline ends. The CDR3 consists of 13 residues. The DNA for the CDR3 is TGTGCCACCAGTGGGTCGGATTATCAGCCCCAGCATTTT. This codes for CATSGSDYQPQHF.

At least ten counts were recorded for this clonotype. This chain joins TRBV4-3 and TRBJ1-1, with D uncertain. The germline V and J ends were trimmed by 0 bases and 1 base, with 3 bases remaining between them. The CDR3 has 13 amino acids. CDR1 and CDR2 from the germline V gene are LGHNA and YSLEER. The CDR3 DNA reads as TGCGCCAGCAGCCAAGAGAGGAACACTGAAGCTTTCTTT. It encodes CASSQERNTEAFF.

This clonotype appeared many times. The genes are TRBV20-1 and TRBJ1-2; no clear D gene. V was shortened by 6 bases and J by 5 bases, with 16 bases between the two germline ends. The CDR3 has 13 residues. Germline V gives CDR1 DFQATT, CDR2 SNEGSKA (reference sequence). In DNA form, the CDR3 reads TGCAGTGCCGGCCGAGGGCGCTTTTATGGCTACACCTTC. Encoded protein: CSAGRGRFYGYTF.

J is TRBJ2-2 and V is TRBV3-1; a possible D gene is TRBD1 (6 bases). The CDR3 is 19 residues long. Germline CDR1 is LGHDT and CDR2 is YNNKEL (reference sequence). Trimming pared 0 bases from V and 2 bases from J, leaving 19 bases between. The CDR3 spells CASSQDPPGQNKNTGELFF. The DNA for the CDR3 is TGTGCCAGCAGCCAAGATCCACCCGGACAGAACAAAAACACCGGGGAGCTGTTTTTT.

This clonotype was counted ten times or more. The chain links TRBV20-1 to TRBJ1-2; maybe TRBD1 (6 bases). Between the trimmed V and J ends, which lost 6 bases and 1 base, there was a span of 12 bases. The CDR3 loop spans 13 amino acids. The germline V gene encodes CDR1 DFQATT and CDR2 SNEGSKA (reference sequence). The CDR3 DNA reads TGCAGTGCCCAGGGGAGGGGTAACTATGGCTACACCTTC. It encodes CSAQGRGNYGYTF.

The chain carries TRBV20-1 and TRBJ2-7, with 7 bases that match TRBD2. CDR1 and CDR2 (germline): DFQATT, SNEGSKA (reference sequence). The CDR3 loop spans 13 amino acids. Unmatched junction bases numbered 7, after V lost 3 bases and J lost 5 bases. Here the CDR3 reads CSASPGTNDEQYF. CDR3 nucleotides: TGCAGTGCTAGCCCCGGGACTAACGACGAGCAGTACTTC.

This clonotype was seen more than once but under ten times. The rearrangement links TRBV18 to TRBJ2-7; 12 bases fit TRBD1. This CDR3 is 14 amino acids long. The J segment lost 6 bases and the V segment lost 5 bases, leaving 5 bases of the junction unmatched. Germline CDR1 KGHSH, CDR2 LQKENI. The chain's CDR3 is CASSSGTGGVEQYF. CDR3 coding DNA: TGTGCCAGCTCATCCGGGACAGGGGGCGTCGAGCAGTACTTC.

This clonotype has a count of ten or more. This chain links TRBV5-1 with TRBJ2-5; D not resolved. Per germline, CDR1 SGHRS and CDR2 YFSETQ. V shed 7 bases and J shed 7 bases, with 17 bases lying between them. The CDR3 is made up of 13 amino acids. Here the CDR3 reads CASHEDPSGTQYF. Here the CDR3 DNA reads TGCGCCAGCCACGAAGACCCGAGTGGGACCCAGTACTTC.

The sample holds many counts of this clonotype. CDR3 nucleotides: TGTGCCAGCAGCGCAGACCATACCCCTCGACAGAGCTCTGGAAACACCATATATTTT. This encodes CASSADHTPRQSSGNTIYF. V usage is TRBV28 and J usage is TRBJ1-3; a weak D match, TRBD1 (5 bases). V dropped 6 bases and J dropped 0 bases, with 24 bases sitting between them. This CDR3 is 19 amino acids long. The germline gives CDR1 MDHEN, CDR2 SYDVKM.

This clonotype has just one count. CDR3 DNA sequence: TGTGCCAGCAGTTATAGGTCTAACTATGGCTACACCTTC. It yields the protein CASSYRSNYGYTF. This chain uses TRBV6-5 with TRBJ1-2; the D is unclear. Germline-derived CDR1 and CDR2 are MNHEY and SVGAGI. This CDR3 is 13 amino acids long. V lost 3 bases and J 0 bases, leaving 5 bases between the germline ends.

There are a few counts of this clonotype. The chain has TRBV7-6 and TRBJ2-5; 7 positions match TRBD1. The length of the CDR3 is 17 residues. After removal of 3 bases from V and 2 bases from J, the junction contained 12 bases not matched to a gene. Germline V lookup: CDR1 SGHVS, CDR2 FNYEAQ. CDR3 DNA: TGTGCCAGCAGCTTGAAAGCCGGGACAGTGTTACAAGAGACCCAGTACTTC. Protein: CASSLKAGTVLQETQYF.

At least ten counts were recorded for this clonotype. This sequence joins TRBV3-1 and TRBJ1-1; no definite D call. Between the trimmed V and J ends, which lost 5 bases and 1 base, there was a span of 8 bases. The CDR3 is 13 residues long. Germline CDR1 reads LGHDT; CDR2 reads YNNKEL (reference sequence). CDR3 sequence reads: CASSTTANTEAFF. The CDR3 DNA sequence: TGTGCCAGCAGCACTACAGCGAACACTGAAGCTTTCTTT.

This clonotype occurred many times. The chain carries TRBV6-2 or TRBV6-3 and TRBJ2-1; 7 nucleotides agree with TRBD1. This CDR3 has 17 residues. The ends lost 2 bases at V and 5 bases at J; junction bases unmatched: 12. CDR1 is MNHEY and CDR2 is SVGEGT in the germline V gene. DNA of the CDR3: TGTGCCAGCAGTTACCCTAGTACAGGGGTACGAAACAATGAGCAGTTCTTC. Protein: CASSYPSTGVRNNEQFF.

This clonotype was counted at least ten times. The chain has TRBV7-2 and TRBJ2-1, with 9 positions matching TRBD1. CDR1 is SGHTA, CDR2 FQGNSA, per germline. V lost 6 bases, J lost 10 bases, and 13 bases stayed unmatched. The CDR3 extends over 15 amino acids. CDR3: CASRRNRDRALEQFF. CDR3 in DNA: TGTGCCAGCAGGAGAAACCGGGACAGGGCATTGGAGCAGTTCTTC.

The CDR3 nucleotides are TGTGCCAGCAGCCAAGATGTCGGCAGGGGACGGGAGCTGTTTTTT. Its protein is CASSQDVGRGRELFF. The chain joins TRBV4-2 to TRBJ2-2; TRBD1 is a possible D gene (6 bases). The CDR3 runs 15 residues. V dropped 0 bases and J dropped 9 bases, with 14 bases sitting between them. CDR1 and CDR2 from the germline V gene are LGHNA and YNFKEQ.

This clonotype turned up a few times. The V gene is TRBV12-3 or TRBV12-4, the J gene TRBJ2-7, with 10 bases aligning to TRBD1. V gave up 6 bases and J gave up 9 bases; unmatched junction bases: 5. The CDR3 spans 12 residues. The DNA of the CDR3 is TGTGCCAGCAGCCCCGGGACAGGGGCGCAGTACTTC. Amino acids: CASSPGTGAQYF.

This clonotype was seen repeatedly, ten times or more. The V call is TRBV4-1, the J call TRBJ2-7, with 10 bases matching TRBD2. The CDR3 contains 18 residues. V shed 1 base and J 6 bases; nucleotides not matched to a gene: 15. The germline CDR1 and CDR2 sequences are MGHRA and YSYEKL. The CDR3 DNA sequence: TGCGCCAGCAGCCAAGGGCTCATCATCCCTAGCGGGAGAGGCGAGCAGTACTTC. Translation gives CASSQGLIIPSGRGEQYF.

The J gene is TRBJ1-6, the V gene TRBV20-1; D gene uncertain. Trimming removed 0 bases from V and 2 bases from J, with 11 bases in between. CDR3 length: 16 residues. Germline values: CDR1 DFQATT, CDR2 SNEGSKA (reference sequence). The CDR3 sequence is CSARDYGVTYNSPLHF. The CDR3 DNA follows: TGCAGTGCTAGAGATTACGGGGTGACCTATAATTCACCCCTCCACTTT.

This clonotype was seen ten or more times. This rearrangement joins TRBV28 to TRBJ2-7; no clear D gene. V lost 8 bases, J lost 4 bases, and 12 bases lay in between. The CDR3 has 12 residues. Per the germline V gene, CDR1 is MDHEN and CDR2 is SYDVKM. The CDR3 DNA reads as TGTGCCAGCTGCGACGTATTATACGAGCAGTACTTC. Encoded protein: CASCDVLYEQYF.

This clonotype turned up a few times. The genes are TRBV20-1 and TRBJ2-5; D gene uncertain. Trimming removed 6 bases from V and 2 bases from J, with 4 bases in between. This CDR3 has 10 amino acids. Looked up from germline, CDR1 is DFQATT and CDR2 is SNEGSKA (reference sequence). The CDR3 coding sequence is TGCAGTGCCATACAAGAGACCCAGTACTTC. Translation gives CSAIQETQYF.

This rearrangement joins TRBV20-1 to TRBJ2-1; a possible D gene is TRBD2 (6 bases). The V gene's germline CDR1 is DFQATT and CDR2 SNEGSKA (reference sequence). Trimming stripped 6 bases from V and 1 base from J, with 16 bases between. CDR3 length equals 15 residues. CDR3 residues: CSAGGGTFSYNEQFF. DNA for the CDR3: TGCAGTGCCGGCGGAGGGACCTTTTCCTACAATGAGCAGTTCTTC.

V gene TRBV4-3 combines with J gene TRBJ2-2; perhaps D is TRBD1 or TRBD2 (5 bases each). The CDR3 totals 16 residues. CDR1 is LGHNA and CDR2 is YSLEER in the germline V gene. V was trimmed by 1 base and J by 5 bases, leaving 14 bases between them. CDR3 coding DNA: TGCGCCAGCAGCCAAGTGCGAGGGGCTGGAACCGGGGAGCTGTTTTTT. Translated: CASSQVRGAGTGELFF.

This clonotype was detected many times. This chain connects TRBV20-1 to TRBJ2-1, with 10 bases matching TRBD1. V lost 1 base, J lost 3 bases, and 6 bases stayed unmatched. The CDR3 sequence is 16 residues long. Germline V lookup: CDR1 DFQATT, CDR2 SNEGSKA (reference sequence). CDR3 sequence (DNA): TGCAGTGCTAGAGGTGAAGGGGACAGGGGCTACAATGAGCAGTTCTTC. This encodes CSARGEGDRGYNEQFF.

V gene TRBV6-1 combines with J gene TRBJ2-5; 14 bases are shared with TRBD2. CDR1 and CDR2 from the germline V gene are MNHNS and SASEGT. This CDR3 region has 19 residues. The V and J ends lost 2 bases and 4 bases, in that order; junction bases with no gene match: 12. CDR3 loop: CASSEFGLAGGLSTETQYF. The CDR3, as DNA: TGTGCCAGCAGTGAATTCGGACTAGCGGGAGGACTCTCGACAGAGACCCAGTACTTC.

This clonotype was observed at least ten times. The chain recombines TRBV5-1 with TRBJ1-4, with TRBD1 as a possible D gene (6 bases). The CDR3 spans 15 residues. CDR1 and CDR2 from the germline V gene are SGHRS and YFSETQ. With 4 bases removed from V and 3 bases from J, the gap between germline ends came to 13 bases. The CDR3 loop is CASSPRTGSNEKLFF. The CDR3 nucleotides read TGCGCCAGCAGCCCCCGTACAGGGTCTAATGAAAAACTGTTTTTT.

This clonotype was picked up many times. The J gene is TRBJ2-3, the V gene TRBV5-5; TRBD2 aligns across 7 bases. After removal of 4 bases from V and 3 bases from J, the junction contained 11 bases not matched to a gene. CDR1 is SGHKS, CDR2 YYEKEE, per germline (reference sequence). The CDR3 length is 16 residues. The CDR3 coding sequence is TGTGCCAGCAGCCCAGGCCCTAGCGGTGGGACAGATACGCAGTATTTT. Protein sequence: CASSPGPSGGTDTQYF.

This clonotype was seen only a few times. This chain uses TRBV5-1 with TRBJ1-1, with 10 positions matching TRBD1. Germline lookup yields CDR1 SGHRS and CDR2 YFSETQ. V lost 5 bases, J lost 3 bases, and 7 bases stayed unmatched. This CDR3 has 15 amino acids. The CDR3 spells CASRTGTGAYTEAFF. The CDR3 coding sequence is TGCGCCAGCAGAACCGGGACAGGGGCTTACACTGAAGCTTTCTTT.